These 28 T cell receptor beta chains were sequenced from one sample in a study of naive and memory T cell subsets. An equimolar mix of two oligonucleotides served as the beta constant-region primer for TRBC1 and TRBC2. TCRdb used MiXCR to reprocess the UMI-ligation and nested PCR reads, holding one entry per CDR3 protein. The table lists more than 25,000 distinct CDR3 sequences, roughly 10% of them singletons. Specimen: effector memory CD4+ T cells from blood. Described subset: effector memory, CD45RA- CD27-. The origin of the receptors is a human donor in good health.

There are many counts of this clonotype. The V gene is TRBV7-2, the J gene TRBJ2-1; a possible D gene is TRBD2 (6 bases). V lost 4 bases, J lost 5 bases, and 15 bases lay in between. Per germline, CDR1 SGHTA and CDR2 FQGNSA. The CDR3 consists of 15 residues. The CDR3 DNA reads TGTGCCAGCAGCTCCCGGGGAGCGGGTAACAATGAGCAGTTCTTC. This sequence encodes CASSSRGAGNNEQFF.

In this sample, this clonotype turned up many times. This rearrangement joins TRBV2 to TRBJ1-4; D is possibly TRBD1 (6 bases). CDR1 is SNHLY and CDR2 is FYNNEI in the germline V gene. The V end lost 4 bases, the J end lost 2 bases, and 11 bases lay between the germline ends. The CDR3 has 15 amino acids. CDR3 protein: CASSGRGGTNEKLFF. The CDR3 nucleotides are TGTGCCAGCAGTGGCAGGGGCGGTACTAATGAAAAACTGTTTTTT.

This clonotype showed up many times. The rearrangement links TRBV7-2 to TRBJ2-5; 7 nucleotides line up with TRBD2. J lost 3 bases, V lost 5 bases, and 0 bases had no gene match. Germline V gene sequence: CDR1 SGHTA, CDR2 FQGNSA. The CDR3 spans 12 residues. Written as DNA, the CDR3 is TGTGCCAGCAGCCGGGGGGAAGAGACCCAGTACTTC. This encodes CASSRGEETQYF.

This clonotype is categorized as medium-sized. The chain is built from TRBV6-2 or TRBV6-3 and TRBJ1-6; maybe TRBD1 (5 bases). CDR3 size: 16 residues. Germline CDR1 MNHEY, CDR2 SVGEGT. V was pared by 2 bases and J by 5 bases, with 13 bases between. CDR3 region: CASSYGGAANNSPLHF. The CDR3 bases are TGTGCCAGCAGTTACGGGGGTGCAGCGAATAATTCACCCCTCCACTTT.

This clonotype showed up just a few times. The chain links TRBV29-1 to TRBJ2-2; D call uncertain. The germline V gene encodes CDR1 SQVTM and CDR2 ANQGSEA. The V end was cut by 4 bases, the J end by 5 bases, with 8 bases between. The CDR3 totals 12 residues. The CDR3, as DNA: TGCAGCGTTGTTCCCGGTACCGGGGAGCTGTTTTTT. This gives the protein CSVVPGTGELFF.

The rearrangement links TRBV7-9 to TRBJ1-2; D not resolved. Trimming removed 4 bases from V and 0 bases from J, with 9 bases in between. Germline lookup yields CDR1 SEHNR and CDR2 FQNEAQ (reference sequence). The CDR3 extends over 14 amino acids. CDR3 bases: TGTGCCAGCAGCTACTCAGTAACTAACTATGGCTACACCTTC. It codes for CASSYSVTNYGYTF.

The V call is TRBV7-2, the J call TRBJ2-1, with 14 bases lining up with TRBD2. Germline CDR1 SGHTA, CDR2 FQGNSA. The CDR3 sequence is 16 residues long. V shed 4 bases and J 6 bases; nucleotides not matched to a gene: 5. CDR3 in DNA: TGTGCCAGCAGCTCCTCCGGGACTAGCGGGAGCAATGAGCAGTTCTTC. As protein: CASSSSGTSGSNEQFF.

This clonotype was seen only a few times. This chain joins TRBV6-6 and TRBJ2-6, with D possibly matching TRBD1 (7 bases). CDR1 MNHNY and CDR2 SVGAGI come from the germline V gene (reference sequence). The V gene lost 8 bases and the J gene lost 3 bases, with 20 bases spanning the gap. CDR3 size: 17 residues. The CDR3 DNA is TGTGCCAGCGGGGAGGAGACAGGGTCTTATGGGGCCAACGTCCTGACTTTC. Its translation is CASGEETGSYGANVLTF.

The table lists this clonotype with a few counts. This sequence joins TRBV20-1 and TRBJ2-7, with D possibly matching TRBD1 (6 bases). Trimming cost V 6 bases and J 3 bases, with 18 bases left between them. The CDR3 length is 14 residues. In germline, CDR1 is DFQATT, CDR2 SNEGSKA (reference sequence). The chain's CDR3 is CSARIPQGIYEQYF. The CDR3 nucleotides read TGCAGTGCGCGCATACCTCAGGGGATCTACGAGCAGTACTTC.

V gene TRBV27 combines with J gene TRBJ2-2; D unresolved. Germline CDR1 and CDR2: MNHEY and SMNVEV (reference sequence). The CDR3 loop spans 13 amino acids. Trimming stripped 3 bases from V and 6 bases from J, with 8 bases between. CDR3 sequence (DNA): TGTGCCAGCAGTTTCTTGAGAGCCGGGGAGCTGTTTTTT. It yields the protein CASSFLRAGELFF.

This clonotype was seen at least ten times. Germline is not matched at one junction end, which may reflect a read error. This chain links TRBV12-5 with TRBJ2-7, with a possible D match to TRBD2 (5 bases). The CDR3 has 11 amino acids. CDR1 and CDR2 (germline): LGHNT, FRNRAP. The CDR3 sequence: CASGLAGKERF. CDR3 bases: TGTGCTAGTGGTTTGGCCGGGAAAGAGCGTTTC. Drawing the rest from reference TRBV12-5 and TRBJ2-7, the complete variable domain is DARVTQTPRHKVTEMGQEVTMRCQPILGHNTVFWYRQTMMQGLELLAYFRNRAPLDDSGMPKDRFSAEMPDATLATLKIQPSEPRDSAVYFCASGLAGKERFGPGTRLTVT.

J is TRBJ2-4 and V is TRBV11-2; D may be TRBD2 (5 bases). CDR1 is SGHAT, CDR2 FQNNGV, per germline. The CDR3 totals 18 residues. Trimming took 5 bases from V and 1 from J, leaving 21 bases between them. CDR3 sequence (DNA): TGTGCCAGCAGCCCCGGACGAGGGTCGGTTGCGGCCAAAAACATTCAGTACTTC. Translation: CASSPGRGSVAAKNIQYF. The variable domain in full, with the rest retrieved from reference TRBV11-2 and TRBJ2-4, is EAGVAQSPRYKIIEKRQSVAFWCNPISGHATLYWYQQILGQGPKLLIQFQNNGVVDDSQLPKDRFSAERLKGVDSTLKIQPAKLEDSAVYLCASSPGRGSVAAKNIQYFGAGTRLSVL.

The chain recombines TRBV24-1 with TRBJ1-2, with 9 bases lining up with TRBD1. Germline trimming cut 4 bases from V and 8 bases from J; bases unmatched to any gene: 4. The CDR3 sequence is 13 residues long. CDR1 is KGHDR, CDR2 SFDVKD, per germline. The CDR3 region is CATSDWTGVGYTF. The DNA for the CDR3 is TGTGCCACCAGTGACTGGACAGGGGTAGGCTACACCTTC.

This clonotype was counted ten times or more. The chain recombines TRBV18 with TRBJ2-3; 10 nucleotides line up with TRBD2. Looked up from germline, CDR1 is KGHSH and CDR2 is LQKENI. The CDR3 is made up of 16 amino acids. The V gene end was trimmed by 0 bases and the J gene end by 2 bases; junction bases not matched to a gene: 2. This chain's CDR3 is CASSPPGTSATDTQYF. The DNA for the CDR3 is TGTGCCAGCTCACCACCGGGGACTAGCGCCACAGATACGCAGTATTTT.

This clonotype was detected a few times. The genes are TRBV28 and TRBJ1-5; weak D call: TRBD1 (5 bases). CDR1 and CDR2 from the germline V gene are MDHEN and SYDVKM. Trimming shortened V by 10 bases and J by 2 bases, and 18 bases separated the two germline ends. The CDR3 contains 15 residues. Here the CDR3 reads CAIRLGGVGNQPQHF. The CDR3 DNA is TGTGCCATCCGCCTTGGGGGTGTCGGCAATCAGCCCCAGCATTTT.

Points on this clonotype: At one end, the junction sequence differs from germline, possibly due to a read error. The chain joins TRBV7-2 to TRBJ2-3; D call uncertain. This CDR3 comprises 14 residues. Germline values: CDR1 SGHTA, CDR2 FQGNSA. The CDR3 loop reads CASGLGYSTDTQYF. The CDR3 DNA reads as TGTGCCAGCGGCTTAGGGTACAGCACAGATACGCAGTATTTT.

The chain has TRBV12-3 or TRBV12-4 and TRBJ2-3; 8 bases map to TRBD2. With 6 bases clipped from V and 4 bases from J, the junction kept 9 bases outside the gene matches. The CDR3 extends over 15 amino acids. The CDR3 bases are TGTGCCAGCAGCCCGATCGGGGGGGCGGCAGATACGCAGTATTTT. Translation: CASSPIGGAADTQYF.

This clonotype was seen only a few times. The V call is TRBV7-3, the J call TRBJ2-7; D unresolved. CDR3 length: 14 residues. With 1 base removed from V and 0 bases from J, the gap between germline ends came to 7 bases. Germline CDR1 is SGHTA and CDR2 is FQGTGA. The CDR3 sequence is CASSLSHSSYEQYF. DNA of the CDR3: TGTGCCAGCAGCTTAAGCCACAGCTCCTACGAGCAGTACTTC.

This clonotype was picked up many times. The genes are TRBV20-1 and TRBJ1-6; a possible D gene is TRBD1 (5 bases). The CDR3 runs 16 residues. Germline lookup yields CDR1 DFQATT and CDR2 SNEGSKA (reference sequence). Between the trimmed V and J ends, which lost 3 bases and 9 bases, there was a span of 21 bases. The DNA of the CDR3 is TGCAGTGCTAGGGCCCAGAACGGACGAACAGGTTCACCCCTCCACTTT. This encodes CSARAQNGRTGSPLHF.

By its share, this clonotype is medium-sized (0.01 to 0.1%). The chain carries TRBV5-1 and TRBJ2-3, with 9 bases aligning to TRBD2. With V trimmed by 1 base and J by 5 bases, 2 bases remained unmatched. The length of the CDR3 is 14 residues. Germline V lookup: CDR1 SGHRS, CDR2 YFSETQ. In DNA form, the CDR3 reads TGCGCCAGCAGCTTGCAGCGGGGGGTAGATACGCAGTATTTT. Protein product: CASSLQRGVDTQYF.

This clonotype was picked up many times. This CDR3 reads CASSLGASGGADTQYF. The CDR3, as DNA: TGTGCCAGCAGCTTAGGGGCTAGCGGGGGTGCAGATACGCAGTATTTT. V is TRBV7-9 and J is TRBJ2-3, with 10 bases aligning to TRBD2. This CDR3 has 16 amino acids. The trim removed 1 base at V and 4 bases at J, leaving 5 bases unmatched. Germline V gives CDR1 SEHNR, CDR2 FQNEAQ (reference sequence).

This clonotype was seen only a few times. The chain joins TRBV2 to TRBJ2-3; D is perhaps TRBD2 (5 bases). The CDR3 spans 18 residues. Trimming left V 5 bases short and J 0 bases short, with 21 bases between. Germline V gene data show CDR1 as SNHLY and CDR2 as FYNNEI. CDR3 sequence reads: CASSRTSPPGSSTDTQYF. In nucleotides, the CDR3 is TGTGCCAGCAGTCGTACCTCACCGCCGGGATCAAGCACAGATACGCAGTATTTT. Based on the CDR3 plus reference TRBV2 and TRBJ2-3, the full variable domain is EPEVTQTPSHQVTQMGQEVILRCVPISNHLYFYWYRQILGQKVEFLVSFYNNEISEKSEIFDDQFSVERPDGSNFTLKIRSTKLEDSAMYFCASSRTSPPGSSTDTQYFGPGTRLTVL.

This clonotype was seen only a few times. For the CDR3, the DNA is TGTGCCAGCAGCCCCAGGGGGTATGGCACAGATACGCAGTATTTT. It codes for CASSPRGYGTDTQYF. The rearrangement uses TRBV7-9 and TRBJ2-3; 7 nucleotides line up with TRBD1. This CDR3 contains 15 residues. CDR1 and CDR2 (germline): SEHNR, FQNEAQ (reference sequence). Trimming took 5 bases from V and 1 from J; bases not matched to a gene: 6.

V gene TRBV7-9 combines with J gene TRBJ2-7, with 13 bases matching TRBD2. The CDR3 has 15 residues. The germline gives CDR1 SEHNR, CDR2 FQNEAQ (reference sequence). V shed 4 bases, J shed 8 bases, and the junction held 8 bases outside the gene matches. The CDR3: CASSSGGTSGKKQYF. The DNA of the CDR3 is TGTGCCAGCAGCTCCGGAGGGACTAGCGGGAAGAAGCAGTACTTC.

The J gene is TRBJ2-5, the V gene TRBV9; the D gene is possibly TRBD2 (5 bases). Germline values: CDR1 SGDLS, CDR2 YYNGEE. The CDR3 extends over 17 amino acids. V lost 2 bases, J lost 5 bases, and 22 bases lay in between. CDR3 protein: CASSVEASSLGLETQYF. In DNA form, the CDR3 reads TGTGCCAGCAGCGTTGAGGCTAGCTCTCTGGGCTTGGAGACCCAGTACTTC.

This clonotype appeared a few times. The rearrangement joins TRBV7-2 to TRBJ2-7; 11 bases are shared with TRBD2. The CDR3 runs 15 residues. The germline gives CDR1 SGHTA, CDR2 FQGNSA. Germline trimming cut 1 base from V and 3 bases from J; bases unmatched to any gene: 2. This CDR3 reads CASSLETSGSYEQYF. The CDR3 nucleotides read TGTGCCAGCAGCTTAGAAACTAGCGGGAGCTACGAGCAGTACTTC.

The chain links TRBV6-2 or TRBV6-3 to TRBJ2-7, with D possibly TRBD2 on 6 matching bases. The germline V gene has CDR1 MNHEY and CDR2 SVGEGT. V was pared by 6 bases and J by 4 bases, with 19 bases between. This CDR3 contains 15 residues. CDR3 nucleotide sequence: TGTGCCAGCAGCGAACAGATGAGCGGGTTGTACGAGCAGTACTTC. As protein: CASSEQMSGLYEQYF.

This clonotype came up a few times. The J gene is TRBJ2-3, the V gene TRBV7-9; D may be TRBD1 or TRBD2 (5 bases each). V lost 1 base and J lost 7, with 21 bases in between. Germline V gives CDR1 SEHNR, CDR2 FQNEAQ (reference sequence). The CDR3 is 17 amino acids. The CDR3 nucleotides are TGTGCCAGCAGCTTAGAATGGGGCCTATCCAGCGGACATACGCAGTATTTT. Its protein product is CASSLEWGLSSGHTQYF.